These 9 T cell receptor beta chains came from one sample sequenced in a study of cytomegalovirus exposure and HLA in healthy donors. PCR involved 60 Vbeta and 13 Jbeta primers. Assay: immunoSEQ multiplex PCR; the TCRdb copy retains only in-frame clones and omits some. In the table there are some 180,000 clones, 75% to 90% of which are singletons. Sequencing was performed on PBMCs. Receptors originate from a male donor in good health and CMV-seronegative.

The rearrangement joins TRBV4-1 to TRBJ1-6, with D uncertain. Trimming took 4 bases from V and 9 from J, leaving 13 bases between them. The CDR3 is made up of 14 amino acids. CDR1 is MGHRA and CDR2 is YSYEKL in the germline V gene. The CDR3 DNA reads TGCGCCAGCAGCCCCGTTGGAGGGTCTTCACCCCTCCACTTT. This sequence encodes CASSPVGGSSPLHF.

The V call is TRBV21-1, the J call TRBJ1-2. TRBV21-1 is a pseudogene locus. The CDR3 spans 10 residues. The CDR3 spells CATGLRGYTF. For the CDR3, the DNA is TGTGCCACGGGATTACGTGGCTACACCTTC.

This clone was seen only a few times. DNA of the CDR3: TGTGCCAGCAGTTCCCAGGACAGCTGGAACTATGGCTACACCTTC. Protein sequence: CASSSQDSWNYGYTF. This chain uses TRBV7-8 with TRBJ1-2, with a weak D call TRBD1 (6 bases). Per the germline V gene, CDR1 is SGHVS and CDR2 is FQNEAQ. This CDR3 comprises 15 residues. The V gene lost 6 bases and the J gene lost 2 bases, with 16 bases spanning the gap.

This clone was detected only a few times. The rearrangement uses TRBV27 and TRBJ2-6, with a possible D match to TRBD1 (6 bases). Trimming stripped 2 bases from V and 1 base from J, with 12 bases between. CDR1 is MNHEY, CDR2 SMNVEV, per germline (reference sequence). This CDR3 spans 17 amino acids. The CDR3 bases are TGTGCCAGCAGTTTAGGCAGGGGTGGTTCTGGGGCCAACGTCCTGACTTTC. Translated, it gives CASSLGRGGSGANVLTF.

The chain combines TRBV7-8 with TRBJ2-1; D call uncertain. V lost 5 bases, J lost 6 bases, and 11 bases lay in between. Germline CDR1 SGHVS, CDR2 FQNEAQ. This CDR3 is 13 amino acids long. As DNA, the CDR3 is TGTGCCAGCAGCGCGCCCGAGCCCAATGAGCAGTTCTTC. Amino acid sequence: CASSAPEPNEQFF.

V usage is TRBV30 and J usage is TRBJ1-6, with 10 bases fitting TRBD1. The CDR3 contains 14 residues. Unmatched junction bases numbered 2, after V lost 3 bases and J lost 6 bases. Per germline, CDR1 GTSNPN and CDR2 SVGIG (reference sequence). The CDR3, as DNA: TGTGCCTGGAGGCGGGACAGGGGTAATTCACCCCTCCACTTT. Its translation is CAWRRDRGNSPLHF.

This clone was observed a single time. This chain connects TRBV5-1 to TRBJ1-1; 7 nucleotides agree with TRBD1. The CDR3 is 15 residues long. Germline V gives CDR1 SGHRS, CDR2 YFSETQ. V shed 7 bases, J shed 1 base, and the junction held 10 bases outside the gene matches. CDR3 in DNA: TGCGCCAGCGCCGAAGGGGGCCAAGGGAACACTGAAGCTTTCTTT. Residues: CASAEGGQGNTEAFF.

The gene calls are TRBV10-3 and TRBJ2-1, with D hard to call. The V end was cut by 3 bases, the J end by 6 bases, with 9 bases between. CDR1 and CDR2 from the germline V gene are ENHRY and SYGVKD. The CDR3 has 13 residues. In nucleotides, the CDR3 is TGTGCCATCAGTGACCGGGTGTTCAATGAGCAGTTCTTC. Amino acids: CAISDRVFNEQFF.

V usage is TRBV5-1 and J usage is TRBJ2-7; the match to TRBD1 covers 7 bases. The CDR3 length is 14 residues. Germline assignment: CDR1 SGHRS and CDR2 YFSETQ. Trimming cost V 0 bases and J 4 bases; bases outside gene matches: 4. The CDR3 loop is CASSLVGGAYEQYF. The CDR3 DNA is TGCGCCAGCAGCTTGGTAGGGGGCGCGTACGAGCAGTACTTC.